The rows below give T cell receptor beta chains drawn from one sample of a study of naive and memory T cell subsets. Using its own MiXCR run on the UMI-ligation and nested PCR reads, TCRdb lists one record per CDR3 protein. This table holds about 18,000 distinct CDR3 sequences, roughly 9% found once. Specimen: skin, collected from a tuberculin skin test site. The receptors shown here come from an adult in good health. The CDR3 runs from the conserved cysteine through the conserved F or W. D genes are given only for firm matches. Part of the rows lack a size; the others show once, few, many or a class for expanded clones.

>14|TRBV2|-|TRBJ2-6|TRBD1
CATQGATGANVLTF
TGTGCCACCCAGGGGGCTACCGGGGCCAACGTCCTGACTTTC
>16|TRBV7-2|few|TRBJ2-7|TRBD2
CASSLAQAGVAYEQYF
TGTGCCAGCAGCTTGGCCCAAGCGGGAGTGGCCTACGAGCAGTACTTC
>11|TRBV29-1|many|TRBJ2-7|TRBD2
CSVGTSSEQYF
TGCAGCGTAGGGACTAGTTCCGAGCAGTACTTC
>15|TRBV7-9|-|TRBJ2-5|TRBD1
CASSLRGLSQETQYF
TGTGCCAGCAGCCTCAGGGGGCTATCACAAGAGACCCAGTACTTC
>14|TRBV12-3/TRBV12-4|many|TRBJ2-3|-
CASRGLSRADTQYF
TGTGCCAGCAGAGGACTATCTCGAGCAGATACGCAGTATTTT
>12|TRBV20-1|many|TRBJ2-7|-
CSARALHYEQYF
TGCAGTGCTAGGGCGTTGCATTACGAGCAGTACTTC
>15|TRBV6-2/TRBV6-3|-|TRBJ2-1|TRBD2
CASRVWTSGPNEQFF
TGTGCCAGCAGGGTCTGGACTAGCGGACCCAATGAGCAGTTCTTC
>14|TRBV28|many|TRBJ2-2|-
CASSSVLKSWELFF
TGTGCCAGCAGTTCGGTCCTGAAGTCTTGGGAGCTGTTTTTT
>13|TRBV20-1|few|TRBJ1-2|TRBD1
CSASHRGGYGYTF
TGCAGTGCTAGCCACAGGGGCGGATATGGCTACACCTTC
>13|TRBV2|many|TRBJ1-1|-
CASNPPSGTEAFF
TGTGCCAGCAACCCCCCAAGCGGAACCGAGGCTTTCTTT
>13|TRBV24-1|many|TRBJ1-1|-
CATSDFRTDDAFF
TGTGCCACCAGTGATTTTCGGACTGATGATGCTTTCTTT
>15|TRBV6-6|many|TRBJ1-1|TRBD1
CASSYDREMNTEAFF
TGTGCCAGCAGTTACGACAGGGAGATGAACACTGAAGCTTTCTTT
>12|TRBV20-1|-|TRBJ2-3|-
CSASEKADTQYF
TGCAGTGCTAGTGAGAAGGCAGATACGCAGTATTTT
>15|TRBV5-1|few|TRBJ2-7|TRBD1
CASSTRDRDFYEQYF
TGCGCCAGCAGCACCCGGGACAGGGATTTTTACGAGCAGTACTTC
>18|TRBV6-2/TRBV6-3|many|TRBJ2-7|-
CASSYSIGGAVVNYEQYF
TGTGCCAGCAGTTACTCGATTGGCGGGGCGGTTGTTAACTACGAGCAGTACTTC
>14|TRBV3-1|many|TRBJ1-1|-
CASSQDWVNTEAFF
TGTGCCAGCAGCCAAGATTGGGTGAACACTGAAGCTTTCTTT
>13|TRBV6-1|few|TRBJ2-1|-
CASSVSGRGEQFF
TGTGCCAGCAGTGTCTCAGGGCGCGGTGAGCAGTTCTTC
>12|TRBV20-1|many|TRBJ1-5|-
CSARDRNQPQHF
TGCAGTGCTAGAGATAGGAATCAGCCCCAGCATTTT
>18|TRBV6-2/TRBV6-3|many|TRBJ1-5|-
CASSYLPRDGYSNQPQHF
TGTGCCAGCAGTTACCTACCCCGGGACGGGTATAGCAATCAGCCCCAGCATTTT
>15|TRBV29-1|-|TRBJ2-2|-
CSVVPVLPHTGELFF
TGCAGCGTTGTCCCCGTCCTACCCCACACCGGGGAGCTGTTTTTT
>16|TRBV3-1|many|TRBJ2-3|TRBD2
CASSQDGASGIDTQYF
TGTGCCAGCAGCCAAGATGGGGCTAGCGGGATAGATACGCAGTATTTT
>15|TRBV23-1|few|TRBJ1-5|TRBD1
CASSQKDRSNQPQHF
TGCGCCAGCAGTCAAAAGGACAGGAGCAATCAGCCCCAGCATTTT
>15|TRBV6-5|few|TRBJ2-1|TRBD2
CASREGLALYNEQFF
TGTGCCAGCAGAGAGGGACTAGCACTCTACAATGAGCAGTTCTTC
>13|TRBV29-1|many|TRBJ2-1|-
CSVGGQGGNEQFF
TGCAGCGTTGGAGGTCAGGGGGGCAATGAGCAGTTCTTC
>19|TRBV15|many|TRBJ2-1|TRBD2
CATSRVKTSGISMYNEQFF
TGTGCCACCAGCAGAGTAAAGACTAGCGGGATAAGTATGTACAATGAGCAGTTCTTC
>14|TRBV5-4|few|TRBJ2-7|TRBD1
CASSPDRRSYEQYF
TGTGCCAGCAGCCCGGACAGGAGATCCTACGAGCAGTACTTC
>14|TRBV9|medium-sized|TRBJ2-2|-
CASRAGANTGELFF
TGTGCCAGCAGAGCAGGGGCGAACACCGGGGAGCTGTTTTTT
>18|TRBV10-2|large|TRBJ2-7|TRBD2
CASSGLTSGRAKSYEQYF
TGCGCCAGCAGTGGTTTGACTAGCGGGAGGGCCAAGTCATACGAGCAGTACTTC
>13|TRBV2|many|TRBJ2-1|-
CASSVEGFGEQFF
TGTGCCAGCAGTGTAGAAGGTTTTGGTGAGCAGTTCTTC
>14|TRBV20-1|many|TRBJ1-5|-
CSALRTASNQPQHF
TGCAGTGCCCTCCGGACAGCCAGCAATCAGCCCCAGCATTTT
>15|TRBV5-1|few|TRBJ2-2|-
CASSLLLAYTGELFF
TGCGCCAGCAGCTTGTTACTAGCCTACACCGGGGAGCTGTTTTTT